This T cell receptor (beta chain) was profiled in a study of T cell responses to AZD1222 COVID-19 vaccine. V gave up 4 bases and J gave up 5 bases, with 8 bases separating them. The CDR3 extends over 12 amino acids. Germline assignment: CDR1 SNHLY and CDR2 FYNNEI. The protocol was immunoSEQ multiplex PCR, while the TCRdb copy is restricted to in-frame clones and leaves out a portion. The table includes 79,000 or so clones, more than 60% detected once. The clonotype comes from an adult who received the MenACWY meningococcal vaccine as a control. This sequence joins TRBV2 and TRBJ2-5, with D unresolved. Sequencing used peripheral blood, obtained 28 days after the second dose of the MenACWY control vaccine. CDR3 nucleotides: TGTGCCAGCAGTGTCATAATGGAGACCCAGTACTTC. Protein: CASSVIMETQYF.